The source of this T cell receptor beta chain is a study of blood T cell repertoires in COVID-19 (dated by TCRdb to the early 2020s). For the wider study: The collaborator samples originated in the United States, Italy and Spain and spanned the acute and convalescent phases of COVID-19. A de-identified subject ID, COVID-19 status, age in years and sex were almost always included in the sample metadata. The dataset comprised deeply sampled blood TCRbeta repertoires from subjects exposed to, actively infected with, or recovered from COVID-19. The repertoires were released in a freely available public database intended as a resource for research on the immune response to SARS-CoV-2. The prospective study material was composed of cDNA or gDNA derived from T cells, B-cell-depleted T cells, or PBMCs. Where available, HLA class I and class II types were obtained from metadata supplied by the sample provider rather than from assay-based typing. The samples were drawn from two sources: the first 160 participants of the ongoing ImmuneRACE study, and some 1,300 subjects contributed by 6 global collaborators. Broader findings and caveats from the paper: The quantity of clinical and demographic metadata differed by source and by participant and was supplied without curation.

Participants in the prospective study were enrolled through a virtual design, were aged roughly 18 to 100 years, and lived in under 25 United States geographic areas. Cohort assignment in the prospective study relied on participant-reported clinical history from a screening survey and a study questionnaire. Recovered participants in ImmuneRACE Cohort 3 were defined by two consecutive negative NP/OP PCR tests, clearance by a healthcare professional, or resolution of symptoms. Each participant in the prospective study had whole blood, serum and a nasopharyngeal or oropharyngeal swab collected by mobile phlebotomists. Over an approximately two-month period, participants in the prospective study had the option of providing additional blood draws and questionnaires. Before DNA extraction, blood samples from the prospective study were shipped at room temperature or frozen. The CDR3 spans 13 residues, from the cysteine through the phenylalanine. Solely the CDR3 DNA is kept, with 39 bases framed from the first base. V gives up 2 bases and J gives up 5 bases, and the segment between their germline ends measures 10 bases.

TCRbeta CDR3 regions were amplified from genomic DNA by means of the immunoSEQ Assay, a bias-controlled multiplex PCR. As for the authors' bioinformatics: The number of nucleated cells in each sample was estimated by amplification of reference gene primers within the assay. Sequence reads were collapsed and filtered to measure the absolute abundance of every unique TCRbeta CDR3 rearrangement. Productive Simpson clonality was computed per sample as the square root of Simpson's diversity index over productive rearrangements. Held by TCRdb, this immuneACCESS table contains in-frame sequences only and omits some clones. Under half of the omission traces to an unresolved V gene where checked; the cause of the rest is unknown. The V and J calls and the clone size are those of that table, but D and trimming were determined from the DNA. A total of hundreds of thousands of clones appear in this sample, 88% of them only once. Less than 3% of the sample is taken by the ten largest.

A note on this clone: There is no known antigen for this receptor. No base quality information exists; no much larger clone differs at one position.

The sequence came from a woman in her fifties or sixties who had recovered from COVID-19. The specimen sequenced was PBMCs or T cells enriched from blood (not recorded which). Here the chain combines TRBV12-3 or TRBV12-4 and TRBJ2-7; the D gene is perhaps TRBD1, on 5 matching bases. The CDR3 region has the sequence CASSLPGFDEQYF. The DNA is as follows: TGTGCCAGCAGTTTACCAGGGTTCGACGAGCAGTACTTC.